What follows is one TCR beta chain and its context. The sample belongs to a study of blood T cell repertoires in COVID-19. Germline V gene lookup returns CDR1 LNHDA and CDR2 SQIVND (reference sequence). The CDR3 is 17 residues long. V was shortened by 7 bases and J by 9 bases, with 28 bases between the two germline ends. Recovered status in Cohort 3 required two negative PCRs, clearance, or symptom resolution. Profiling relied on immunoSEQ multiplex PCR, and the TCRdb table lists in-frame clones only, not all of them. The sample consists of around 140,000 clones, 60% to 80% of them appearing once. Sequencing was performed on PBMCs or T cells enriched from blood (not recorded which). V is TRBV19 and J is TRBJ2-1; tentative D call: TRBD1 (8 bases). The receptor was isolated from a woman aged 50 to 60 who had recovered from COVID-19. CDR3 nucleotides: TGTGCCAGTACCGAGCGGGGTGCCAGGGTGACAGGGGTTGAGCAGTTCTTC. Protein sequence: CASTERGARVTGVEQFF.